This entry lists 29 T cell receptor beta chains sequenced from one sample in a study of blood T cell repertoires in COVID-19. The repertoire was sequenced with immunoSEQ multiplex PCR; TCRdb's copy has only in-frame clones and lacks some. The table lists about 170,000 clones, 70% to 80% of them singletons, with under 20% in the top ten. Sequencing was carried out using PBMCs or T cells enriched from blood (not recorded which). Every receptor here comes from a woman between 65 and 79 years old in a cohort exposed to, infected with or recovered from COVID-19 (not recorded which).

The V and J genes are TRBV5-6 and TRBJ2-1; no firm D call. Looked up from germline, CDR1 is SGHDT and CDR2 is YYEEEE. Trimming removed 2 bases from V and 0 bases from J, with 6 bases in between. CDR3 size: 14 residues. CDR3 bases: TGTGCCAGCAGCTTTGCGAGCTCCTACAATGAGCAGTTCTTC. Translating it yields CASSFASSYNEQFF.

The CDR3 reads CASSLRAGGLTDTQYF. The CDR3 DNA reads as TGTGCCAGCAGCTTACGGGCGGGGGGTCTAACAGATACGCAGTATTTT. The chain uses TRBV7-2 and TRBJ2-3; 8 nucleotides agree with TRBD2. The CDR3 has 16 amino acids. V shed 2 bases and J 3 bases; nucleotides not matched to a gene: 7. Per germline, CDR1 SGHTA and CDR2 FQGNSA. Filled out from reference TRBV7-2 and TRBJ2-3, the complete variable domain reads GAGVSQSPSNKVTEKGKDVELRCDPISGHTALYWYRQSLGQGLEFLIYFQGNSAPDKSGLPSDRFSAERTGGSVSTLTIQRTQQEDSAVYLCASSLRAGGLTDTQYFGPGTRLTVL.

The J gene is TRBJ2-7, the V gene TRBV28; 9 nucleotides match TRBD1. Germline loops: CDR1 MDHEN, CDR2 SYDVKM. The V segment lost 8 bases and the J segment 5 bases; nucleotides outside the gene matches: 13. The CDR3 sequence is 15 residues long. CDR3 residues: CASGNAGTGRHEQYF. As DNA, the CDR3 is TGTGCCAGCGGAAACGCCGGGACAGGGAGACACGAGCAGTACTTC.

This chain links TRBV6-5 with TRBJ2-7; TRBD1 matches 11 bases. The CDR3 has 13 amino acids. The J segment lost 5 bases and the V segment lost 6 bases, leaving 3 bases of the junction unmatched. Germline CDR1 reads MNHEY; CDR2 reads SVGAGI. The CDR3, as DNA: TGTGCCAGCAGCGGACAGGGGGCCCACGAGCAGTACTTC. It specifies CASSGQGAHEQYF.

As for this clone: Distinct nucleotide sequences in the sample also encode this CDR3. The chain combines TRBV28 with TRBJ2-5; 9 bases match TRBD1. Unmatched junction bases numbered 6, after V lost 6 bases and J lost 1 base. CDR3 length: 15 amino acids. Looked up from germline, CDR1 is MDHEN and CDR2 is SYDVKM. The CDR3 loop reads CASSSPGQGQETQYF. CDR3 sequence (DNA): TGTGCCAGCAGCAGTCCGGGACAGGGCCAAGAGACCCAGTACTTC.

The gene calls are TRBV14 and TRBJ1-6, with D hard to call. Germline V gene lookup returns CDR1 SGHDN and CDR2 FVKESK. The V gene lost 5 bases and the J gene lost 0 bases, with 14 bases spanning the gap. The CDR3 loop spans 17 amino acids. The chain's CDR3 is CASSSSSLSSYNSPLHF. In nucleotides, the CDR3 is TGTGCCAGCAGCAGTAGCTCTCTGAGCTCCTATAATTCACCCCTCCACTTT. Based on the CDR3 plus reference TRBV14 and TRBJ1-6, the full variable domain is EAGVTQFPSHSVIEKGQTVTLRCDPISGHDNLYWYRRVMGKEIKFLLHFVKESKQDESGMPNNRFLAERTGGTYSTLKVQPAELEDSGVYFCASSSSSLSSYNSPLHFGNGTRLTVT.

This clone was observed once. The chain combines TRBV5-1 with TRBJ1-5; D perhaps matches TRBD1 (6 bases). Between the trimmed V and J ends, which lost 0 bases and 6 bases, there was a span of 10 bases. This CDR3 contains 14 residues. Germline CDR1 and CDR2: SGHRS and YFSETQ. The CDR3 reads CASSLEGVGQPQHF. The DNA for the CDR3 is TGCGCCAGCAGCTTGGAGGGGGTCGGTCAGCCCCAGCATTTT.

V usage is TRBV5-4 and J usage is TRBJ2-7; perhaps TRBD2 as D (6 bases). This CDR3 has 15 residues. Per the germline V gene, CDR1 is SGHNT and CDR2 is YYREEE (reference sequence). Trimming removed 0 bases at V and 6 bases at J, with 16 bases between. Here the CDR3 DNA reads TGTGCCAGCAGCTTGGCAAGCGGGCGGGTGGTCGAGCAGTACTTC. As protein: CASSLASGRVVEQYF.

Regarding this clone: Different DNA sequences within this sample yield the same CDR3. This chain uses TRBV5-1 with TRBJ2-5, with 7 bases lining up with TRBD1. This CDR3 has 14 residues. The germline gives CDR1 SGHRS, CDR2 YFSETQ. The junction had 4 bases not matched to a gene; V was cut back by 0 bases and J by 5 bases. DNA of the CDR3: TGCGCCAGCAGCTTGGGACAGGGACGGGAGACCCAGTACTTC. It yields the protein CASSLGQGRETQYF.

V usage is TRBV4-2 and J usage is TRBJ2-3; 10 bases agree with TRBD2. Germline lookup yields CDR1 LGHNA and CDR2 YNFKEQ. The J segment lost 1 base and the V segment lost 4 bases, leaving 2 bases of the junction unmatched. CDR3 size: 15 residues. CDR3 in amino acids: CASSPGLAGTDTQYF. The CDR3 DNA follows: TGTGCCAGCAGCCCTGGACTAGCGGGCACAGATACGCAGTATTTT.

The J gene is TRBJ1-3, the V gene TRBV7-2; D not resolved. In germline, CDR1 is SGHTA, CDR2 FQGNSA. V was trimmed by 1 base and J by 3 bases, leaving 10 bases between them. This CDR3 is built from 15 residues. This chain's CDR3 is CASSLETTDGNTIYF. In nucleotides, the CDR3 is TGTGCCAGCAGCTTAGAGACAACGGATGGAAACACCATATATTTT.

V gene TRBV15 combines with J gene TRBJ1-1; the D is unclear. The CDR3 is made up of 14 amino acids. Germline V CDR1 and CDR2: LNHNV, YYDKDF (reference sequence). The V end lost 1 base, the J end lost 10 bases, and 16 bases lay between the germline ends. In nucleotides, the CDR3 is TGTGCCACCAGCAGAGGACTCGGGGTTGAGGTAGCTTTCTTT. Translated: CATSRGLGVEVAFF.

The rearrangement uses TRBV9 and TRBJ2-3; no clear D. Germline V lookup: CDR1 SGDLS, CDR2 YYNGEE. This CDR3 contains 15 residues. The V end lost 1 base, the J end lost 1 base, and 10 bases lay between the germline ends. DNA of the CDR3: TGTGCCAGCAGCGTACTAGTGGGTGGCACAGATACGCAGTATTTT. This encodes CASSVLVGGTDTQYF.

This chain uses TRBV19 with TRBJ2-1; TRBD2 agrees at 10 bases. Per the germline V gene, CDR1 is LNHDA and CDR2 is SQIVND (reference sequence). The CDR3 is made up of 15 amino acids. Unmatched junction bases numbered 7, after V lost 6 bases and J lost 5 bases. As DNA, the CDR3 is TGTGCCAGTAGCACCAGGACTAGCGGAGACAATGAGCAGTTCTTC. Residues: CASSTRTSGDNEQFF.

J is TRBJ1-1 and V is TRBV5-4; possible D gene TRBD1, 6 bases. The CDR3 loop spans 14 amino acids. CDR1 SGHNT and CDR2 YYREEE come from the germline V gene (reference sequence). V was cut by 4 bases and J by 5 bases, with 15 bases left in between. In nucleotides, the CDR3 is TGTGCCAGCAGCATTGACTTAAGGGGGACTGAAGCTTTCTTT. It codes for CASSIDLRGTEAFF.

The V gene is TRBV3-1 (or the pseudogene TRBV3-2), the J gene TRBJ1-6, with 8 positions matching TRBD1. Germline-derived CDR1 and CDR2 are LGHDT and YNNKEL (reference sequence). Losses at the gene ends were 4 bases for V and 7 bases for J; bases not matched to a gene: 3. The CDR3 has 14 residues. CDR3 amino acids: CASSPRTGNSPLHF. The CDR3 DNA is TGTGCCAGCAGCCCCCGGACAGGGAATTCACCCCTCCACTTT.

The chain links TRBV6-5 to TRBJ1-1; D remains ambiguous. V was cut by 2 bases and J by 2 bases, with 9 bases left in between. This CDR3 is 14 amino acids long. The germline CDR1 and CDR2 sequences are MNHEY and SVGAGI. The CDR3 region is CASSYVVANTEAFF. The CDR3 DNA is TGTGCCAGCAGTTACGTCGTAGCAAACACTGAAGCTTTCTTT.

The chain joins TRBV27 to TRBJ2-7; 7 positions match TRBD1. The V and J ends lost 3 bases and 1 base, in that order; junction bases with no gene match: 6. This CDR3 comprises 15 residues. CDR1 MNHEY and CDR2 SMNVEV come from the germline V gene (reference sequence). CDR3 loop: CASSFGTDLSYEQYF. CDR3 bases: TGTGCCAGCAGTTTCGGGACAGACCTTTCCTACGAGCAGTACTTC.

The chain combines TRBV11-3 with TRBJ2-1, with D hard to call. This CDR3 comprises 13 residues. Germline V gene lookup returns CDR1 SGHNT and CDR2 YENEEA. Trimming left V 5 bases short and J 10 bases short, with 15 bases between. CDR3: CASSNRLGGEQFF. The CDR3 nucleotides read TGTGCCAGCAGCAACCGCCTAGGTGGCGAGCAGTTCTTC.

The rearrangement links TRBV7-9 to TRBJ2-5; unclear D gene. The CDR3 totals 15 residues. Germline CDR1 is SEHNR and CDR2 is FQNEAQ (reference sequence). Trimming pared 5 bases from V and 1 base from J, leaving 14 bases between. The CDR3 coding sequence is TGTGCCAGCAGCCACGGCCGACTCGGCCAAGAGACCCAGTACTTC. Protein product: CASSHGRLGQETQYF. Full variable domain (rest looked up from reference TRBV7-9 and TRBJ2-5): DTGVSQNPRHKITKRGQNVTFRCDPISEHNRLYWYRQTLGQGPEFLTYFQNEAQLEKSRLLSDRFSAERPKGSFSTLEIQRTEQGDSAMYLCASSHGRLGQETQYFGPGTRLLVL.

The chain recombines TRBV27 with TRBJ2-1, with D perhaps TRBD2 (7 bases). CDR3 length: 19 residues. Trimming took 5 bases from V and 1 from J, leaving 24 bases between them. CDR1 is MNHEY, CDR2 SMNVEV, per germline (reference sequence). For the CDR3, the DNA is TGTGCCAGCAGTCCCCAGTTCAGGGTAGGGGGGGGATCCTACAATGAGCAGTTCTTC. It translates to CASSPQFRVGGGSYNEQFF.

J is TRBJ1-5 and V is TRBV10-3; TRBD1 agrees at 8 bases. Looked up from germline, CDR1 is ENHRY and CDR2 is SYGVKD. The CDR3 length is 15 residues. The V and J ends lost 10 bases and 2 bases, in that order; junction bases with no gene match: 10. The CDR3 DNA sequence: TGTGCCACACTCGCCGAGACAGGGGGCAATCAGCCCCAGCATTTT. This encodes CATLAETGGNQPQHF.

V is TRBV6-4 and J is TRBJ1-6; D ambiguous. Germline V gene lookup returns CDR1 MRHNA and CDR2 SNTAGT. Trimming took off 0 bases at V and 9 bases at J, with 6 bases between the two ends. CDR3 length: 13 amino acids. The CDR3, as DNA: TGTGCCAGCAGTGACTCGCTGAGTTCACCCCTCCACTTT. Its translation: CASSDSLSSPLHF.

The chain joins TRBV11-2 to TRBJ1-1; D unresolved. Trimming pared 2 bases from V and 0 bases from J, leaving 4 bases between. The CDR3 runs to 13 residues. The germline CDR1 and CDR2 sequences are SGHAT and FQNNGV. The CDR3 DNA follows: TGTGCCAGCAGCTTAATCTTGAACACTGAAGCTTTCTTT. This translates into CASSLILNTEAFF.

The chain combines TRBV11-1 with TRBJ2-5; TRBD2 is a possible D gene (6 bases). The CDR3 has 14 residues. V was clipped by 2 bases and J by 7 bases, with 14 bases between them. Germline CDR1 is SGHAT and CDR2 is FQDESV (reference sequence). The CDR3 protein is CASSLSPGEGTQYF. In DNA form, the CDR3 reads TGTGCCAGCAGCTTATCTCCGGGAGAGGGGACCCAGTACTTC. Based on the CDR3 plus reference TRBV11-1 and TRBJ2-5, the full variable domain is EAEVAQSPRYKITEKSQAVAFWCDPISGHATLYWYRQILGQGPELLVQFQDESVVDDSQLPKDRFSAERLKGVDSTLKIQPAELGDSAMYLCASSLSPGEGTQYFGPGTRLLVL.

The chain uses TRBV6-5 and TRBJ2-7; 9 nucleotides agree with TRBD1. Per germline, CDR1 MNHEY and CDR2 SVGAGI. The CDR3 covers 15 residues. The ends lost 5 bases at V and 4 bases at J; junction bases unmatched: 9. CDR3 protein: CASSTSGTGLYEQYF. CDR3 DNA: TGTGCCAGCAGTACCTCCGGGACAGGGCTATACGAGCAGTACTTC.

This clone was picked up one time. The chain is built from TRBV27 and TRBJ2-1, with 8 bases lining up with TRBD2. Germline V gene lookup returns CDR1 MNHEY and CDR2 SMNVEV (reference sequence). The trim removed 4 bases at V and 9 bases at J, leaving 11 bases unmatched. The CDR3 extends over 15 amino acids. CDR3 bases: TGTGCCAGCAGTTCAGCGGGAGTGAACGGGGTTGAGCAGTTCTTC. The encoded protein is CASSSAGVNGVEQFF.

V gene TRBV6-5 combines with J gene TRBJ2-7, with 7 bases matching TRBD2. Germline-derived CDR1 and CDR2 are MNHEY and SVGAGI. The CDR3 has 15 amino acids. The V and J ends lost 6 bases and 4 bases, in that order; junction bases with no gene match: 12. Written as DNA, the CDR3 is TGTGCCAGCAGCCCCGGGGACTCAGCGGGATACGAGCAGTACTTC. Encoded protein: CASSPGDSAGYEQYF.

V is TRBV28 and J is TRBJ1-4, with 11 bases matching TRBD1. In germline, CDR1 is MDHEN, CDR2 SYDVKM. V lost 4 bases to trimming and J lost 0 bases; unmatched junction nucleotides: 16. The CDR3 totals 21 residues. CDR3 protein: CASSSLAGQGVYLATNEKLFF. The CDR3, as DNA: TGTGCCAGCAGTTCCCTCGCGGGACAGGGGGTCTACCTTGCAACTAATGAAAAACTGTTTTTT.